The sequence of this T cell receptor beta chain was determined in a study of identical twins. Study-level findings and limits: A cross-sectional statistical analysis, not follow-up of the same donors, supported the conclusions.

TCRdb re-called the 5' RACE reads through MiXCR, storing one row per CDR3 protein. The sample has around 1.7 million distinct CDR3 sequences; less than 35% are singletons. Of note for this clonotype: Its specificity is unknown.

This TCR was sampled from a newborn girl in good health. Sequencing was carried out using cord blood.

The DNA for the CDR3 is TGCGCCAGCAGCTTCAGCGGGGAAGGCCAGCCCCAGCATTTT. It is translated as CASSFSGEGQPQHF. V and J are TRBV5-1 and TRBJ1-5, with D uncertain. V gave up 2 bases and J gave up 7 bases, with 13 bases separating them. Germline V gene data show CDR1 as SGHRS and CDR2 as YFSETQ. There are 14 residues in the CDR3.